This is a list of T cell receptor beta chains from one sample in a study of T-cell reconstitution after alpha-beta-depleted transplantation in children. TCRdb used MiXCR to reprocess the PCR reads, holding one entry per CDR3 protein. The sample has fewer than 500,000 distinct CDR3 sequences, over 40% seen once. Source: PBMCs, taken before TCRalphabeta/CD19-depleted stem cell transplant. Receptors originate from a girl between 2 and 10 years old with aplastic anemia, due to receive a stem cell transplant. The CDR3 runs from the conserved cysteine through the conserved F or W. The D gene is left open where the match is weak. Not every row has a clone size; where given, it reads once, few, many or a size class.

v_call	j_call	d_call	cdr3_length	clone_size	cdr3_nt	cdr3_aa
TRBV5-1	TRBJ2-5	TRBD2	17	few	TGCGCCAGCAGCTTGGGGGCGACTAGCGGGGGAGCGGAGACCCAGTACTTC	CASSLGATSGGAETQYF
TRBV20-1	TRBJ2-1	TRBD2	15	.	TGCAGTGCGGGCCGACTAGCGGGAGATTACAATGAGCAGTTCTTC	CSAGRLAGDYNEQFF
TRBV6-1	TRBJ2-3	.	13	many	TGTGCCACAAGCTGGGGGTACACAGATACGCAGTATTTT	CATSWGYTDTQYF
TRBV20-1	TRBJ2-5	.	15	few	TGCAGTGCTAGCGGGAGTGGATGGTACCAAGAGACCCAGTACTTC	CSASGSGWYQETQYF
TRBV6-1	TRBJ2-7	.	17	.	TGTGCCAGCAGCCGCTATATCACGGGAGTAAGCTCCTACGAGCAGTACTTC	CASSRYITGVSSYEQYF
TRBV6-1	TRBJ1-5	.	14	.	TGTGCCAGCAGCCTACAGGGCCCGGAGCAGCCCCAGCATTTT	CASSLQGPEQPQHF
TRBV7-9	TRBJ2-7	.	14	.	TGTGCCAGCGGAGGGTCGGGCTTCTCCTACGAGCAGTACTTC	CASGGSGFSYEQYF
TRBV5-1	TRBJ2-1	.	14	many	TGCGCCAGCAGCTTGGGAACGGGTCACAATGAGCAGTTCTTC	CASSLGTGHNEQFF
TRBV3-1	TRBJ2-1	TRBD1	14	few	TGTGCCAGCAGCTTCACAGGGGCTTACAATGAGCAGTTCTTC	CASSFTGAYNEQFF
TRBV15	TRBJ2-5	.	13	.	TGTGCCACCAGCAGAGACAGGGAGGAGACCCAGTACTTC	CATSRDREETQYF
TRBV5-1	TRBJ2-3	.	16	.	TGCGCCAGCAGCATAATACAGGGAGAAGGCACAGATACGCAGTATTTT	CASSIIQGEGTDTQYF
TRBV28	TRBJ1-6	.	16	few	TGTGCCAGCAGTTTCCCAGGACGGCAGAATAATTCACCCCTCCACTTT	CASSFPGRQNNSPLHF
TRBV9	TRBJ2-7	.	13	many	TGTGCCAGCGGAGCAGGGTTGACCTACGAGCAGTACTTC	CASGAGLTYEQYF
TRBV20-1	TRBJ2-1	TRBD2	16	.	TGCAGTGCTAGCACATGGACTAGCGGATTATACAATGAGCAGTTCTTC	CSASTWTSGLYNEQFF
TRBV4-3	TRBJ2-2	.	17	.	TGCGCCAGCAGCCAAACCAGGACCGCCTCGAACACCGGGGAGCTGTTTTTT	CASSQTRTASNTGELFF
TRBV5-1	TRBJ2-1	TRBD2	16	once	TGCGCCAGCAGCCCCCTGGGAGGGGACGTTTACAATGAGCAGTTCTTC	CASSPLGGDVYNEQFF
TRBV29-1	TRBJ2-4	.	16	few	TGCAGCGTTGATCTGGGGGGCCCGCTTACCAAAAACATTCAGTACTTC	CSVDLGGPLTKNIQYF
TRBV5-1	TRBJ2-1	.	13	.	TGCGCCAGCAGCCCCCTGTGGGGCAGCGAGCAGTTCTTC	CASSPLWGSEQFF
TRBV3-1	TRBJ2-3	.	12	few	TGTGCCAGCAGCGAGGTGGGGAATACGCAGTATTTT	CASSEVGNTQYF
TRBV6-1	TRBJ2-3	.	15	few	TGTGCCAGCAGTCCTTGGGGAGAGTCGACAGATACGCAGTATTTT	CASSPWGESTDTQYF
TRBV20-1	TRBJ1-2	.	11	few	TGCAGTGCTAGAGATTTCGATGGCTACACCTTC	CSARDFDGYTF
TRBV6-5	TRBJ2-2	TRBD2	16	.	TGTGCCAGCAGTTCCTTCCTGACTAGCGGGACCGGGGAGCTGTTTTTT	CASSSFLTSGTGELFF
TRBV20-1	TRBJ2-1	.	18	many	TGCAGTGCTAGAGATTCTGGAATAGCCCTATTCTCCTACAATGAGCAGTTCTTC	CSARDSGIALFSYNEQFF
TRBV24-1	TRBJ2-5	.	13	.	TGTGCCACCAGTGATATAAAGGTAGAGACCCAGTACTTC	CATSDIKVETQYF
TRBV20-1	TRBJ2-3	.	12	.	TGCAGTGCCCAGGGCCTATCCGCCCCGCAGTATTTT	CSAQGLSAPQYF
TRBV20-1	TRBJ2-1	TRBD2	15	.	TGCAGTGCTAGAGGGTCTCCTAGCGGGAGGAATGAGCAGTTCTTC	CSARGSPSGRNEQFF
TRBV6-1	TRBJ2-3	TRBD1	16	.	TGTGCCAGCAGCCCCAGTGGGACAGGGAACACAGATACGCAGTATTTT	CASSPSGTGNTDTQYF
TRBV13	TRBJ2-1	TRBD2	19	.	TGTGCCAGCAGCTTACTGGGACTAGCGGGTGATGTGATCTACAATGAGCAGTTCTTC	CASSLLGLAGDVIYNEQFF
TRBV6-1	TRBJ1-4	TRBD1	14	.	TGTGCCAGCAGTGTGACAGGGGGCTCTGAAAAACTGTTTTTT	CASSVTGGSEKLFF
TRBV5-1	TRBJ2-7	TRBD1	14	many	TGCGCCAGCAGCTCTACAGGGGATTCCTACGAGCAGTACTTC	CASSSTGDSYEQYF
TRBV7-6	TRBJ2-7	TRBD2	16	once	TGTGCCAGCAGCTTAGCCACTAGCGGGAGGGCTGGAGAGCAGTACTTC	CASSLATSGRAGEQYF
TRBV3-1	TRBJ2-7	.	14	once	TGTGCCAGCAGCCAAGGGATAAGTACCTTGGAGCAGTACTTC	CASSQGISTLEQYF
TRBV29-1	TRBJ2-4	TRBD2	14	.	TGCAGCGTTGGAGCGGGAGGGCCCGGAAACATTCAGTACTTC	CSVGAGGPGNIQYF
TRBV27	TRBJ1-5	.	13	few	TGTGCCAGCAGTAGTCCGGGGGGCCAGCCCCAGCATTTT	CASSSPGGQPQHF
TRBV9	TRBJ2-1	.	14	.	TGTGCCAGCAGTGTACGGGGGAGTGAGGATGAGCAGTTCTTC	CASSVRGSEDEQFF
TRBV5-1	TRBJ2-3	TRBD2	15	many	TGCGCCAGTTGCTACGGCGGGAGTCTGGCAGATACGCAGTATTTT	CASCYGGSLADTQYF
TRBV10-3	TRBJ1-2	.	14	few	TGTGCCGCCCTTGGGGGGACACATAACTATGGCTACACCTTC	CAALGGTHNYGYTF
TRBV3-1	TRBJ2-5	.	11	few	TGTGCCAGCACCGCCCAAGAGACCCAGTACTTC	CASTAQETQYF
TRBV20-1	TRBJ1-1	TRBD1	14	few	TGCAGTGCTCACATACAGGGGCGGGTGGCTGAAGCTTTCTTT	CSAHIQGRVAEAFF
TRBV6-2/TRBV6-3	TRBJ2-3	TRBD1	17	.	TGTGCCAGCAGTCTGTCGGGACAGACTATAAGCACAGATACGCAGTATTTT	CASSLSGQTISTDTQYF
TRBV20-1	TRBJ2-3	TRBD1	15	.	TGCAGTGCTAGGACAGGGGGGTTAATAGGAGATACGCAGTATTTT	CSARTGGLIGDTQYF
TRBV7-9	TRBJ2-7	.	13	.	TGTGCCAGCAGCTTAATAGCAGCCTACGAGCAGTACTTC	CASSLIAAYEQYF
TRBV28	TRBJ2-7	TRBD1	14	many	TGTGCCAGCAGCTTGGGTAGGGGGCCCTACGAGCAGTACTTC	CASSLGRGPYEQYF
TRBV7-2	TRBJ1-2	.	14	few	TGTGCCAGCAGCTTAGCGAACAGGGACCATGGCTACACCTTC	CASSLANRDHGYTF
TRBV21-1	TRBJ2-2	.	18	.	TGTGCCAGCAGCCCCCGGACTAGCGGACTACAAAGGACCGGGGAGCTGTTTTTT	CASSPRTSGLQRTGELFF
TRBV28	TRBJ1-1	.	14	.	TGTGCCAGCAGTATTTCAGGGGAAAACACTGAAGCTTTCTTT	CASSISGENTEAFF
TRBV29-1	TRBJ2-7	TRBD2	14	few	TGCAGCGTTGAAGGGACTAGCGGGACCTACGAGCAGTACTTC	CSVEGTSGTYEQYF
TRBV29-1	TRBJ2-7	TRBD1	14	.	TGCAGCGTTGAAGCAGGGACAGGGATCTACGAGCAGTACTTC	CSVEAGTGIYEQYF
TRBV7-9	TRBJ2-1	.	13	many	TGTGCCAGCAGCAACGACAGGTACAATGAGCAGTTCTTC	CASSNDRYNEQFF
TRBV20-1	TRBJ1-4	TRBD1	16	many	TGCAGTGCTAGAGATCAGGACAGGGGCCCCCAGGAAAAACTGTTTTTT	CSARDQDRGPQEKLFF
TRBV28	TRBJ2-3	TRBD1	13	.	TGTGCCAGCAGCCCCATTGACAGGGACGCGCGGTATTTT	CASSPIDRDARYF
TRBV19	TRBJ1-2	TRBD1	14	.	TGTGCCAGCGCGGACAGGGGACGCAACTATGGCTACACCTTC	CASADRGRNYGYTF
TRBV20-1	TRBJ1-1	.	11	.	TGCAGTGCTAGAGCAGGCGGTGAAGCTTTCTTT	CSARAGGEAFF
TRBV20-1	TRBJ2-7	TRBD2	15	.	TGCAGTGCTAGAGTTAGCGGGAGGGACACCTACGAGCAGTACTTC	CSARVSGRDTYEQYF